This T cell receptor (beta chain) comes out of a study of CD8+CD57+ T cells in acquired aplastic anemia. Those patients picked for sequencing had displayed CD8+CD57+ cell expansion on flow cytometry. By its share, this clonotype is medium-sized. Profiles of TCR beta VDJ and CDR3 were generated from a genomic DNA template. TCRdb re-derived calls from the reads in MiXCR, one entry per CDR3 protein. Of under 350,000 distinct CDR3 sequences listed, under 60% are singletons. The CDR3 loop spans 14 amino acids. Germline trimming cut 3 bases from V and 2 bases from J; bases unmatched to any gene: 3. Germline V lookup: CDR1 ENHRY, CDR2 SYGVKD.

This chain links TRBV10-3 with TRBJ2-5; 7 nucleotides agree with TRBD2. Input material: sorted CD4+, CD8+, or CD8+CD57+ T cells (not recorded which) from PBMCs. The TCR originated in a human donor with aplastic anemia. The CDR3 here is CAISDTGGQETQYF. DNA of the CDR3: TGTGCCATCAGTGATACGGGGGGACAAGAGACCCAGTACTTC.